The present T cell receptor beta chain was sequenced within a study of blood T cell repertoires in COVID-19. Study at large: Sources were T cells, B-cell-depleted T cells, or PBMCs; the material itself was cDNA or gDNA.

In the original processing: Researchers report that nucleated cell counts were estimated from reference gene primer amplification. Sequencing used immunoSEQ multiplex PCR; TCRdb keeps in-frame clones, though not all of them. V and J calls and clone size are as listed in that table; D and trimming were resolved from the DNA. Of about 41,000 clones listed, around 83% are singletons. V lost 4 bases to trimming and J lost 0 bases, with 4 bases between them. The CDR3 is 13 amino acids. Germline V gene data show CDR1 as MNHEY and CDR2 as SMNVEV (reference sequence). The chain links TRBV27 to TRBJ1-5; D ambiguous. The specimen was peripheral blood. The receptor was isolated from a woman aged 80 or over with acute or convalescent COVID-19. The CDR3 DNA reads TGTGCCAGCAGTTACTATAGCAATCAGCCCCAGCATTTT. It codes for CASSYYSNQPQHF.